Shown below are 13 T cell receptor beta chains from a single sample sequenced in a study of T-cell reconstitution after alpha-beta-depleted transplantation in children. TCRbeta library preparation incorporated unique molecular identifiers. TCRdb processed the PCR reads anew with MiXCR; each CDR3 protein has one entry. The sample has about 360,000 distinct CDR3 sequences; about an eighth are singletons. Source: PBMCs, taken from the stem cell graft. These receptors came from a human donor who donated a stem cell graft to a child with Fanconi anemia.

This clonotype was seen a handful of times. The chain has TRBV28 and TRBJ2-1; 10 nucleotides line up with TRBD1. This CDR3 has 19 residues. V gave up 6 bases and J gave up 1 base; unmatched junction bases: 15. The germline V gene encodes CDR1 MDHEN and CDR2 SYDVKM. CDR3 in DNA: TGTGCCAGCAGGGGGGACAGGGGAGTCCGCAAAAGTTCCTACAATGAGCAGTTCTTC. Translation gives CASRGDRGVRKSSYNEQFF.

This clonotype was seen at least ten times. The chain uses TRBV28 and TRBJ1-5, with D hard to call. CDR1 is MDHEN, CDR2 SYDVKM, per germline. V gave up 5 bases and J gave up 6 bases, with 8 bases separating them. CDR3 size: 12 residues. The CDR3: CASSPTGQPQHF. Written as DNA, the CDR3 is TGTGCCAGCAGTCCGACGGGTCAGCCCCAGCATTTT.

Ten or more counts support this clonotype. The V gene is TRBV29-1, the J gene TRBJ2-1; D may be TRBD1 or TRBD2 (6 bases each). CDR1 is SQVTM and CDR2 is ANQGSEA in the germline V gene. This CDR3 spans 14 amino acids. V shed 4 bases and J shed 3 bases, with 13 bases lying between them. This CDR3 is CSVVRGEFYNEQFF. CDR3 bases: TGCAGCGTTGTTAGGGGGGAATTCTACAATGAGCAGTTCTTC.

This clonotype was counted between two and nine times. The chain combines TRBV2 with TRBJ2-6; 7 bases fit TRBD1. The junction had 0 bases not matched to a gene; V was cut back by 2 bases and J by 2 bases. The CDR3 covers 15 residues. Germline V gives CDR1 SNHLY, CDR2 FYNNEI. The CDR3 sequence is CASSETGAGANVLTF. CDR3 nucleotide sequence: TGTGCCAGCAGTGAAACAGGGGCTGGGGCCAACGTCCTGACTTTC. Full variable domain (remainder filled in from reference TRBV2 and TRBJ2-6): EPEVTQTPSHQVTQMGQEVILRCVPISNHLYFYWYRQILGQKVEFLVSFYNNEISEKSEIFDDQFSVERPDGSNFTLKIRSTKLEDSAMYFCASSETGAGANVLTFGAGSRLTVL.

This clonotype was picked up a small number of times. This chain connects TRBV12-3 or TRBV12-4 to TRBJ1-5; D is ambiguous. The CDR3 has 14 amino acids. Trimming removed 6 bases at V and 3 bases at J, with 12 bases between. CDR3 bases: TGTGCCAGCAGCCCCGACACTTACAATCAGCCCCAGCATTTT. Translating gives CASSPDTYNQPQHF.

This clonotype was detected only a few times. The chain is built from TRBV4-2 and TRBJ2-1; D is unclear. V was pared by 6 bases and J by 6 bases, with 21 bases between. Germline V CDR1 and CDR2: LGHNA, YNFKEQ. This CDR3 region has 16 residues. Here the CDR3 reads CASSHSPQSRGNEQFF. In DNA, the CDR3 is TGTGCCAGCAGTCATAGCCCCCAAAGTCGAGGCAATGAGCAGTTCTTC.

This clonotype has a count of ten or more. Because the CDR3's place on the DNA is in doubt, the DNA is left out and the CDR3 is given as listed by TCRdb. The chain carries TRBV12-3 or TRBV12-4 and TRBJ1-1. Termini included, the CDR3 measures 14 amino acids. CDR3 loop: CASSTSAGEAEAFF.

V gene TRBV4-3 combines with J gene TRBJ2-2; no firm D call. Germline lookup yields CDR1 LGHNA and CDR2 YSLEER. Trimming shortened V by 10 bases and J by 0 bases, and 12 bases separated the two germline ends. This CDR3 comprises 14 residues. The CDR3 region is CATLDPPNTGELFF. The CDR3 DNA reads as TGCGCCACGCTCGACCCTCCGAACACCGGGGAGCTGTTTTTT.

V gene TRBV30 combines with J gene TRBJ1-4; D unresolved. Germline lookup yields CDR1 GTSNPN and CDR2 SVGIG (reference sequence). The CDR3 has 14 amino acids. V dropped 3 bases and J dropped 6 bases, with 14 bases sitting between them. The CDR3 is CAWSDRAWDEKLFF. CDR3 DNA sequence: TGTGCCTGGAGCGATCGGGCCTGGGATGAAAAACTGTTTTTT.

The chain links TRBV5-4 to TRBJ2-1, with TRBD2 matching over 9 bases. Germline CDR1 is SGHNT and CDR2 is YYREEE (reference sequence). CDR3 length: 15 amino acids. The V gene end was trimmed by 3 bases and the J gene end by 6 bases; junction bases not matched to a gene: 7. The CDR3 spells CASSSIAGASNEQFF. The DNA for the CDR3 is TGTGCCAGCAGCTCTATAGCGGGGGCATCCAATGAGCAGTTCTTC.

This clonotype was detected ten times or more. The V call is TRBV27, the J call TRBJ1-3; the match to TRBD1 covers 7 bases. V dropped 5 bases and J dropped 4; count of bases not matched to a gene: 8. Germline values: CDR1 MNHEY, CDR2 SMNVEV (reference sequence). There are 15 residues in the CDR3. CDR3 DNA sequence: TGTGCCAGCAGTCTGACAGGGTCTACCGGAAACACCATATATTTT. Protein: CASSLTGSTGNTIYF.

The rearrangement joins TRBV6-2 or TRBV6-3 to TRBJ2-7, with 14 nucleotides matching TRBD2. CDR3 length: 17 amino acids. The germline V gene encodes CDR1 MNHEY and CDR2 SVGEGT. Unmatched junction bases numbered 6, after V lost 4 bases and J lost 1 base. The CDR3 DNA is TGTGCCAGCAGTTCTCGACGGACTAGCGGGGGGTCCTACGAGCAGTACGTC. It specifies CASSSRRTSGGSYEQYV.

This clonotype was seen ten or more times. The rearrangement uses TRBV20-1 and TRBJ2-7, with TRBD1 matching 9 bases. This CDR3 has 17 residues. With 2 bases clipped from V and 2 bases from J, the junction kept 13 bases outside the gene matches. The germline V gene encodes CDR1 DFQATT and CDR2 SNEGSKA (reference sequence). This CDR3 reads CSARTKGQGKVTYEQYF. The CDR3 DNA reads TGCAGTGCTAGAACCAAGGGACAGGGAAAGGTAACCTACGAGCAGTACTTC.